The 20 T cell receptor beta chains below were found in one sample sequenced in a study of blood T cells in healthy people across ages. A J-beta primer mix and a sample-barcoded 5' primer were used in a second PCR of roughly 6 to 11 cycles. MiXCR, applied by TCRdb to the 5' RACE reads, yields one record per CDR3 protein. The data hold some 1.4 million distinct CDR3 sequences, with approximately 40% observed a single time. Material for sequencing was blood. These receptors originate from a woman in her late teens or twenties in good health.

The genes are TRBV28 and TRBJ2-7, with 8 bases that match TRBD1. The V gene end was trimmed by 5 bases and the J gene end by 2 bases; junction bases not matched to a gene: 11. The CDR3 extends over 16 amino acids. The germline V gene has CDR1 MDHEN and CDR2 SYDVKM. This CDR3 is CASSTWGQAKAYEQYF. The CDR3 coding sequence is TGTGCCAGCAGTACGTGGGGACAGGCGAAGGCCTACGAGCAGTACTTC.

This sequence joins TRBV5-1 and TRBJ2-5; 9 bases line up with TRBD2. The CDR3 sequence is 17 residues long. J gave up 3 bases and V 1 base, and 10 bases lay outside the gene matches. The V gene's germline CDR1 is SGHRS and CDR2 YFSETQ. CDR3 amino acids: CASSLNRASGVEETQYF. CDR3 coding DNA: TGCGCCAGCAGCTTGAATCGGGCTAGCGGGGTCGAAGAGACCCAGTACTTC. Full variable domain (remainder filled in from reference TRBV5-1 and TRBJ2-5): KAGVTQTPRYLIKTRGQQVTLSCSPISGHRSVSWYQQTPGQGLQFLFEYFSETQRNKGNFPGRFSGRQFSNSRSEMNVSTLELGDSALYLCASSLNRASGVEETQYFGPGTRLLVL.

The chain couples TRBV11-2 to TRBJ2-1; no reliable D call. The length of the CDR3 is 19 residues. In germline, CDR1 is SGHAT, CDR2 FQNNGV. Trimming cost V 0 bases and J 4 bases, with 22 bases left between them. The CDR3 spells CASSLEPPLVRVKYNEQFF. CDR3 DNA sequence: TGTGCCAGCAGCTTAGAGCCCCCCCTCGTTCGGGTGAAATACAATGAGCAGTTCTTC.

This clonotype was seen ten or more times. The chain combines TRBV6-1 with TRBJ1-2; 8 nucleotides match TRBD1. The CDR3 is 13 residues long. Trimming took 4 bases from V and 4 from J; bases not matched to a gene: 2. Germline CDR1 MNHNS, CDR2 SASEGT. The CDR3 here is CASSADRGYGYTF. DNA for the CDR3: TGTGCCAGCAGTGCAGACAGGGGCTATGGCTACACCTTC.

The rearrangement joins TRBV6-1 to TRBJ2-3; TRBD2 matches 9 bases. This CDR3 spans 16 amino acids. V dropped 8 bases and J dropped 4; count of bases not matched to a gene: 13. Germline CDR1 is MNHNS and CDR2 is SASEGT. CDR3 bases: TGTGCCAGCTTGAGTGTAGCTAGCGGGATAGCAGATACGCAGTATTTT. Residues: CASLSVASGIADTQYF.

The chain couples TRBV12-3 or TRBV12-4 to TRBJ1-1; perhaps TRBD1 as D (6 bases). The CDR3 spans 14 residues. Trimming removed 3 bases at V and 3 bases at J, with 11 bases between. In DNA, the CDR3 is TGTGCCAGCAGTTTTATGGCAGGGGACACTGAAGCTTTCTTT. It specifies CASSFMAGDTEAFF.

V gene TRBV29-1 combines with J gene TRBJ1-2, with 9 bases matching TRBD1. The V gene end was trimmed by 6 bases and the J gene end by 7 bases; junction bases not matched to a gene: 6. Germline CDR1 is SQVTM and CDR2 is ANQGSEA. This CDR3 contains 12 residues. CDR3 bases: TGCAGCGTGGGACAGGGTGGAAGTGGCTACACCTTC. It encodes CSVGQGGSGYTF.

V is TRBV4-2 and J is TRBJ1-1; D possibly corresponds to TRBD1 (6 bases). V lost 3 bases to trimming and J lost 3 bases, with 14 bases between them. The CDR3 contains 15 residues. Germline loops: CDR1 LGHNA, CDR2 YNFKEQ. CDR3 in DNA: TGTGCCAGCAGCCAGATACCAGGGGACTACACTGAAGCTTTCTTT. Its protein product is CASSQIPGDYTEAFF.

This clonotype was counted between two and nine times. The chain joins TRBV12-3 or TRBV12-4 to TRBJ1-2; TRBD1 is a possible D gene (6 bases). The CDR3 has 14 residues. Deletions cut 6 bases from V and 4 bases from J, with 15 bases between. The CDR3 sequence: CASSPGAGSYGYTF. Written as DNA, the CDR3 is TGTGCCAGCAGCCCAGGGGCAGGAAGCTATGGCTACACCTTC.

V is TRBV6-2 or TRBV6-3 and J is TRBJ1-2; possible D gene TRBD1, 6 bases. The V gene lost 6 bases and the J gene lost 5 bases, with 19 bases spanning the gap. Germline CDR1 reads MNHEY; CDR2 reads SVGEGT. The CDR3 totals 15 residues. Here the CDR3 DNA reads TGTGCCAGCAGCCAGGACGTCAGGGGATGGTATGGCTACACCTTC. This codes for CASSQDVRGWYGYTF.

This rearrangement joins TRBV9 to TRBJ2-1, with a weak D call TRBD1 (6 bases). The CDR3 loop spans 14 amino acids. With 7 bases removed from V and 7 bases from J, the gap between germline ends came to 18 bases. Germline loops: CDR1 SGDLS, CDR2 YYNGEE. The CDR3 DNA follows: TGTGCCAGCGGTAGAGCAGGGGTAGGAAATGAGCAGTTCTTC. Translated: CASGRAGVGNEQFF.

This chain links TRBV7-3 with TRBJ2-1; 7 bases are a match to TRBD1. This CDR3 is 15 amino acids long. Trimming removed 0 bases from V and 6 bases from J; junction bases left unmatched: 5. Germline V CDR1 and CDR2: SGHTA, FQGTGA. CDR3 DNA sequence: TGTGCCAGCAGCTTAACGGTGGGACAGTCCAATGAGCAGTTCTTC. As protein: CASSLTVGQSNEQFF.

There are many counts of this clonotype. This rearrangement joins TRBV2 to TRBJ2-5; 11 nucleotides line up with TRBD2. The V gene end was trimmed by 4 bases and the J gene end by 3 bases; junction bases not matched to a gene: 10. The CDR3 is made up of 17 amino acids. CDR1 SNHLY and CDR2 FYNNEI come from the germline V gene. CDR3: CASSVAVETSGEETQYF. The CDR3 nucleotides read TGTGCCAGCAGTGTTGCCGTCGAGACTAGCGGGGAAGAGACCCAGTACTTC. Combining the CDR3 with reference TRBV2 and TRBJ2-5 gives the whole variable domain EPEVTQTPSHQVTQMGQEVILRCVPISNHLYFYWYRQILGQKVEFLVSFYNNEISEKSEIFDDQFSVERPDGSNFTLKIRSTKLEDSAMYFCASSVAVETSGEETQYFGPGTRLLVL.

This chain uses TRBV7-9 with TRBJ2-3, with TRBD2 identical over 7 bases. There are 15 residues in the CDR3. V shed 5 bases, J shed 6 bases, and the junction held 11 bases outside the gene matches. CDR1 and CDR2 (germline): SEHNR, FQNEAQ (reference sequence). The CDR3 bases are TGTGCCAGCAGCCCTACCTATGCGGGAGTGGATACGCAGTATTTT. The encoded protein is CASSPTYAGVDTQYF.

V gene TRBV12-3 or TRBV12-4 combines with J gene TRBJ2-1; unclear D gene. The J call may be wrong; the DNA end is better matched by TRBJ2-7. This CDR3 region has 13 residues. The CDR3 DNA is TGTGCCAGCAGTTTACGCCTAAACAATGAGCAGTACTTC. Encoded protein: CASSLRLNNEQYF.

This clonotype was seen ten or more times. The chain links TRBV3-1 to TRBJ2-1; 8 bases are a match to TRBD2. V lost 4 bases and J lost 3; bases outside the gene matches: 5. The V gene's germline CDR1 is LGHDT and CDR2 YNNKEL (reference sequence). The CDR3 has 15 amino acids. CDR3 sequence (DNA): TGTGCCAGCAGCCCCGGGGGGGCAAGCTACAATGAGCAGTTCTTC. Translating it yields CASSPGGASYNEQFF.

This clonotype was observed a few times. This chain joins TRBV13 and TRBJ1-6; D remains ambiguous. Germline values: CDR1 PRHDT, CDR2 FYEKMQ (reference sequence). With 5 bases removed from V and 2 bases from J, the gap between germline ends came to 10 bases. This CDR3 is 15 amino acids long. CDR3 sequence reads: CASSRVSAYNSPLHF. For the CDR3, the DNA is TGTGCCAGCAGCCGCGTATCCGCCTATAATTCACCCCTCCACTTT.

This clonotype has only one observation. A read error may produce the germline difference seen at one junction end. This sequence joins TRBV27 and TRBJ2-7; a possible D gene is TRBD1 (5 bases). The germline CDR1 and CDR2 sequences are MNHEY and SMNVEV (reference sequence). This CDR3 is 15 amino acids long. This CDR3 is CASSFMVQGGYELYF. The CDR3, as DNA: TGTGCCAGCAGTTTCATGGTCCAGGGCGGCTACGAGCTGTACTTC.

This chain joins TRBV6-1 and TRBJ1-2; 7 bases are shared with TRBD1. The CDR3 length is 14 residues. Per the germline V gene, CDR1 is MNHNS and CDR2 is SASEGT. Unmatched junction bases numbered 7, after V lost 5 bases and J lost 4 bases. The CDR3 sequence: CASSNEWDSYGYTF. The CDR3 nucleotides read TGTGCCAGCAGTAATGAGTGGGACAGCTATGGCTACACCTTC.

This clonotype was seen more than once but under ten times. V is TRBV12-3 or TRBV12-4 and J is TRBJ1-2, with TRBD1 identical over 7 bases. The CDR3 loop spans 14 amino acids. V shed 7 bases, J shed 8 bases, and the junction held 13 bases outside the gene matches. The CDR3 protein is CASIAGQAGPGYTF. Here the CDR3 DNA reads TGTGCCAGCATCGCCGGACAGGCTGGTCCCGGCTACACCTTC.